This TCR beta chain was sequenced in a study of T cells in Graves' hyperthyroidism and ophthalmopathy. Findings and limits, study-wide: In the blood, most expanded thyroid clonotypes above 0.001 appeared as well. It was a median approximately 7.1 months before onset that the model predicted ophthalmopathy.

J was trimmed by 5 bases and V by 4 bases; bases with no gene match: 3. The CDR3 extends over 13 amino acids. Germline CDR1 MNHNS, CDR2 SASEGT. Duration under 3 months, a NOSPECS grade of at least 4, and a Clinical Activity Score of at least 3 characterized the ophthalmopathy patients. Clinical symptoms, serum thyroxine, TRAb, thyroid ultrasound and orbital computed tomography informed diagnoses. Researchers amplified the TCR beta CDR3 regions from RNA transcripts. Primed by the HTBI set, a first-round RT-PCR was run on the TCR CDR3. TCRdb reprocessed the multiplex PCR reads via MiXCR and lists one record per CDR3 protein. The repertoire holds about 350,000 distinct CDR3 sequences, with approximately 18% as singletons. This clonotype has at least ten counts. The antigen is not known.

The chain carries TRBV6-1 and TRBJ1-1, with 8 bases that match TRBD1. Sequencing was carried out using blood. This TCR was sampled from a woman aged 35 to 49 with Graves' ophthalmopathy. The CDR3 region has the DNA TGTGCCAGCAGTGGCAGGGGGCGGACTGAAGCTTTCTTT. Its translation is CASSGRGRTEAFF.